This T cell receptor beta chain was profiled in a study of blood T cells in healthy people across ages. As regards this clonotype: No antigen is known for it.

The germline V gene encodes CDR1 ENHRY and CDR2 SYGVKD. CDR3 length: 16 amino acids. V lost 6 bases to trimming and J lost 2 bases, with 17 bases between them. It was with a sample-barcoded 5' primer and a J-beta primer mix that a second PCR of roughly 7 to 12 cycles was run. TCRdb redid the calling of the 5' RACE reads with MiXCR, one entry per CDR3 protein. The table records about 580,000 distinct CDR3 sequences, under 55% of them present only once. Per sample, at least 5 micrograms of total RNA were extracted. General study findings and limits: A greater number of naive CD4+ cells and higher diversity distinguished long-lived donors from aged donors.

Specimen: blood. The chain links TRBV10-3 to TRBJ2-1; no clear D gene. The TCR was taken from a man aged 80 or over in good health. The CDR3 DNA reads as TGTGCCATCAGCCCGGACCCTATTAGACCCTACAATGAGCAGTTCTTC. Its protein product is CAISPDPIRPYNEQFF.